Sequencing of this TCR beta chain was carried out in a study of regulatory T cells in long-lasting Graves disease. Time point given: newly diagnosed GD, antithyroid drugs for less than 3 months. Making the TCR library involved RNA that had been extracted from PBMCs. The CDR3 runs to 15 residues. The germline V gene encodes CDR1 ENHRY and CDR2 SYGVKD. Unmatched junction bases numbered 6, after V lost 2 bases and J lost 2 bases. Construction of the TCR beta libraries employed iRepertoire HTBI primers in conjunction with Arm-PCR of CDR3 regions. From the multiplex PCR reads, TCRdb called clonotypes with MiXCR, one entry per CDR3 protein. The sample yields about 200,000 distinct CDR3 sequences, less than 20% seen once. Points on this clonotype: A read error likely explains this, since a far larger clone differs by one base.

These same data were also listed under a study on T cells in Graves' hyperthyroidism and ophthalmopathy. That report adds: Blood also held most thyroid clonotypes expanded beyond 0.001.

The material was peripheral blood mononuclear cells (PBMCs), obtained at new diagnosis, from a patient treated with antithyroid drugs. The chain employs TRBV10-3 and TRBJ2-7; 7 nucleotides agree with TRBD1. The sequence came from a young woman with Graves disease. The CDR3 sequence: CAISETTGIPYEQYF. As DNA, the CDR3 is TGTGCCATCAGTGAGACGACAGGGATCCCCTACGAGCAGTACTTC.